Listed below are T cell receptor beta chains from one sample, sequenced in a study of identical twins' blood T cells. TCRdb reanalysed the 5' RACE reads using MiXCR and keeps one entry per CDR3 protein. The table has fewer than 450,000 distinct CDR3 sequences, approximately 30% seen once; the top ten hold approximately 6.6%. The sequenced sample was PBMCs. The receptors were gathered from a woman aged 18-50 years in good health. Each CDR3 is given with its conserved first and last residue.

>TRBV11-2|TRBJ2-7|12
CASSSGSVEQYF
>TRBV10-3|TRBJ1-1|14
CAISPTTGNTEAFF
>TRBV20-1|TRBJ2-5|15
CSASPTSLGRETQYF
>TRBV6-5|TRBJ1-1|11
CASEGLTEAFF
>TRBV27|TRBJ1-2|14
CASSAGASGGGYTF
>TRBV4-2|TRBJ2-3|13
CASSPLTADTQYF
>TRBV14|TRBJ2-2|18
CASSQDRVLAGYTGELFF
>TRBV6-5|TRBJ1-1|15
CASSYRWGIGTEAFF
>TRBV18|TRBJ2-3|13
CASSGGRGDTQYF
>TRBV7-6|TRBJ1-1|14
CASSSIGINTEAFF
>TRBV7-9|TRBJ1-1|13
CASSSGAYTEAFF
>TRBV6-5|TRBJ2-7|13
CASSYGRGYEQYF
>TRBV7-9|TRBJ2-7|13
CASSFSVRNEQYF
>TRBV29-1|TRBJ2-7|12
CSVEDRMHEQYF
>TRBV19|TRBJ1-1|15
CASSRDRDLNTEAFF
>TRBV20-1|TRBJ2-7|16
CSARRLAGVLGYEQYF
>TRBV3-1|TRBJ2-1|17
CASSQKAGSTELNEQFF
>TRBV7-9|TRBJ2-1|16
CASSFPGAGDYNEQFF
>TRBV2|TRBJ2-2|13
CASNLDLSGELFF
>TRBV20-1|TRBJ1-1|17
CSARMKERGSMNTEAFF
>TRBV19|TRBJ2-1|18
CARIEGPWRQDNLDEQFF
>TRBV18|TRBJ1-2|12
CASSPLFPGYTF
>TRBV3-1|TRBJ2-1|13
CASSEWGDNEQFF
>TRBV6-6|TRBJ1-2|14
CASGGIESNYGYTF
>TRBV9|TRBJ2-1|15
CASSVEGVPYNEQFF
>TRBV12-3/TRBV12-4|TRBJ1-2|14
CASSLNRQSYGYTF
>TRBV18|TRBJ2-5|15
CASSPRLAGQETQYF
>TRBV7-9|TRBJ1-4|12
CASSLGKEKLFF
>TRBV11-3|TRBJ2-7|13
CASSLVQAYEQYF
>TRBV12-3/TRBV12-4|TRBJ1-2|16
CAIHIPGQRPDYGYTF
>TRBV4-3|TRBJ1-1|15
CASSQDLSVNTEAFF
>TRBV6-5|TRBJ1-1|13
CASSYSGFTEAFF
>TRBV5-1|TRBJ1-5|13
CASSPEPNQPQHF
>TRBV7-9|TRBJ2-1|16
CASNLAIPAGDNEQFF
>TRBV5-1|TRBJ1-4|16
CASSYSHLTTNEKLFF
>TRBV2|TRBJ1-6|14
CASSGRVYGSPLHF
>TRBV15|TRBJ2-7|14
CATSTNSGVYEQYF
>TRBV25-1|TRBJ1-1|13
CASLGRMNTEAFF
>TRBV29-1|TRBJ1-1|13
CSVGWDRGTEAFF
>TRBV9|TRBJ2-1|17
CASSPLPPGLGGSEQFF
>TRBV29-1|TRBJ1-3|11
CSTESGNTIYF
>TRBV7-2|TRBJ1-1|13
CASSLLQGGEAFF
>TRBV6-5|TRBJ1-1|15
CARVATGLPNTEAFF
>TRBV5-5|TRBJ1-1|14
CASSTGPPVIEAFF